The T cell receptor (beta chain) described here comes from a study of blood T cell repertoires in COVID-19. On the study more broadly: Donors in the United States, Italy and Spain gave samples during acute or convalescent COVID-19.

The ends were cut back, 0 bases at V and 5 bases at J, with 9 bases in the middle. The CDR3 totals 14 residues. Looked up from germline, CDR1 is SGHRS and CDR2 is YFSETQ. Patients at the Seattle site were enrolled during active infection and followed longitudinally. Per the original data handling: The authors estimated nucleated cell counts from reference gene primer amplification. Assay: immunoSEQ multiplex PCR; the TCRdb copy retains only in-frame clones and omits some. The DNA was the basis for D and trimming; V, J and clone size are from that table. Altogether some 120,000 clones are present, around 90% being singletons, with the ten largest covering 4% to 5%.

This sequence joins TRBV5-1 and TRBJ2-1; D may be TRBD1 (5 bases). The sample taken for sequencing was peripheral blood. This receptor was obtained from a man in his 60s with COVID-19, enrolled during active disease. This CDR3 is CASSLGGIDNEQFF. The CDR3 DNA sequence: TGCGCCAGCAGCTTGGGGGGCATAGACAATGAGCAGTTCTTC.